Presented here are 19 T cell receptor beta chains from one specimen sequenced in a study of spatial heterogeneity in lung cancer. Overall study results and limits: Tumoral mutation counts were tracked by counts of expanded intratumoral alpha and beta TCRs.

No cognate antigen is known for these TCRs. The time point is: sample taken at primary tumor resection. TCRdb analysed the 5' RACE reads with MiXCR anew, one entry per CDR3 protein. Altogether approximately 18,000 distinct CDR3 sequences are present, roughly 6% being singletons, with the ten largest covering 10%. This specimen was lung tumor tissue, taken at surgery. These receptor sequences come from a female donor with early-stage non-small cell lung cancer.

This clonotype was picked up many times. V usage is TRBV6-6 and J usage is TRBJ2-2, with 7 positions matching TRBD2. There are 16 residues in the CDR3. Germline V gives CDR1 MNHNY, CDR2 SVGAGI (reference sequence). The V gene end was trimmed by 1 base and the J gene end by 5 bases; junction bases not matched to a gene: 7. This chain's CDR3 is CASSYWGGVGTGELFF. DNA for the CDR3: TGTGCCAGCAGTTACTGGGGGGGAGTGGGGACCGGGGAGCTGTTTTTT.

This clonotype was observed at least ten times. The rearrangement links TRBV3-1 to TRBJ2-1; TRBD2 aligns across 13 bases. CDR1 is LGHDT and CDR2 is YNNKEL in the germline V gene (reference sequence). The junction had 15 bases not matched to a gene; V was cut back by 0 bases and J by 1 base. The CDR3 sequence is 22 residues long. CDR3 sequence: CASSQENGLPGTSGISYNEQFF. In DNA form, the CDR3 reads TGTGCCAGCAGCCAAGAGAACGGTTTGCCCGGGACTAGCGGGATTTCCTACAATGAGCAGTTCTTC.

This chain joins TRBV7-9 and TRBJ2-1; 12 bases are shared with TRBD2. Trimming cost V 1 base and J 9 bases; bases outside gene matches: 4. Looked up from germline, CDR1 is SEHNR and CDR2 is FQNEAQ (reference sequence). There are 15 residues in the CDR3. CDR3 DNA: TGTGCCAGCAGCTTAGGACTAGCGGGAGTCAGTGAGCAGTTCTTC. Its protein is CASSLGLAGVSEQFF.

The table lists this clonotype with many counts. The chain links TRBV28 to TRBJ2-7; no firm D call. The CDR3 is 14 residues long. CDR1 is MDHEN, CDR2 SYDVKM, per germline. V lost 6 bases to trimming and J lost 0 bases, with 12 bases between them. CDR3 coding DNA: TGTGCCAGCAGGACGTTCGCGGCCTCCTACGAGCAGTACTTC. Translation gives CASRTFAASYEQYF.

This clonotype showed up just a few times. DNA of the CDR3: TGCGCCAGCCTGGACCCCGGGCTCTACAATGAGCAGTTCTTC. Residues: CASLDPGLYNEQFF. This chain joins TRBV10-2 and TRBJ2-1; D unclear. The germline CDR1 and CDR2 sequences are WSHSY and SAAADI. V dropped 8 bases and J dropped 3 bases, with 14 bases sitting between them. This CDR3 region has 14 residues.

In this sample, this clonotype turned up many times. V gene TRBV20-1 combines with J gene TRBJ2-7; D may be TRBD2 (5 bases). This CDR3 spans 12 amino acids. V lost 3 bases to trimming and J lost 0 bases, with 6 bases between them. Germline V lookup: CDR1 DFQATT, CDR2 SNEGSKA (reference sequence). The CDR3 bases are TGCAGTGCTAGGAGGGACTCCTACGAGCAGTACTTC. Translated, it gives CSARRDSYEQYF.

This clonotype was counted many times. This chain joins TRBV18 and TRBJ2-1, with 7 nucleotides matching TRBD1. V gave up 3 bases and J gave up 0 bases; unmatched junction bases: 5. The CDR3 length is 16 residues. The germline V gene encodes CDR1 KGHSH and CDR2 LQKENI. The CDR3 is CASSPNDRASYNEQFF. The CDR3 nucleotides read TGTGCCAGCTCACCCAATGACAGGGCCTCCTACAATGAGCAGTTCTTC. The full variable domain, with the rest looked up from reference TRBV18 and TRBJ2-1, is NAGVMQNPRHLVRRRGQEARLRCSPMKGHSHVYWYRQLPEEGLKFMVYLQKENIIDESGMPKERFSAEFPKEGPSILRIQQVVRGDSAAYFCASSPNDRASYNEQFFGPGTRLTVL.

This clonotype was seen only a few times. The rearrangement links TRBV20-1 to TRBJ2-7; D unresolved. Germline CDR1 and CDR2: DFQATT and SNEGSKA (reference sequence). The CDR3 length is 13 residues. Deletions cut 7 bases from V and 2 bases from J, with 15 bases between. The CDR3 is CSVYSQTTYEQYF. CDR3 in DNA: TGCAGTGTTTATAGCCAAACCACCTACGAGCAGTACTTC.

This clonotype was seen repeatedly, ten times or more. The gene calls are TRBV20-1 and TRBJ2-1; 16 bases are a match to TRBD2. The germline V gene has CDR1 DFQATT and CDR2 SNEGSKA (reference sequence). The CDR3 loop spans 20 amino acids. J gave up 7 bases and V 2 bases, and 17 bases lay outside the gene matches. The CDR3 DNA reads as TGCAGTGCTAGACTAATACCGGGACTAGCGGGAGGGCCAACAGGGAATGAGCAGTTCTTC. Its translation: CSARLIPGLAGGPTGNEQFF.

The rearrangement uses TRBV28 and TRBJ2-7; D uncertain. Looked up from germline, CDR1 is MDHEN and CDR2 is SYDVKM. V lost 5 bases and J 2 bases, leaving 13 bases between the germline ends. This CDR3 contains 14 residues. CDR3 residues: CASSTGLSPYEQYF. For the CDR3, the DNA is TGTGCCAGCAGTACCGGGCTTTCACCCTACGAGCAGTACTTC.

In this sample, this clonotype turned up many times. CDR3 sequence reads: CASSLGLAERIQETQYF. CDR3 DNA sequence: TGTGCCAGCAGCTTGGGACTAGCGGAGAGAATCCAAGAGACCCAGTACTTC. The rearrangement links TRBV11-2 to TRBJ2-5, with TRBD2 matching over 11 bases. Trimming at V came to 3 bases and at J to 1 base, leaving 7 bases not matched to a gene. CDR1 SGHAT and CDR2 FQNNGV come from the germline V gene. The CDR3 contains 17 residues.

In this sample, this clonotype turned up many times. The J gene is TRBJ1-5, the V gene TRBV29-1, with 7 bases fitting TRBD1. The CDR3 is 13 residues long. Trimming took 5 bases from V and 4 from J; bases not matched to a gene: 5. Germline CDR1 reads SQVTM; CDR2 reads ANQGSEA. CDR3 DNA sequence: TGCAGCGTTTTAGGACAGGCGAATCAGCCCCAGCATTTT. It encodes CSVLGQANQPQHF.

This clonotype has at least ten counts. The V call is TRBV5-5, the J call TRBJ2-5, with 10 bases aligning to TRBD2. Trimming cost V 2 bases and J 5 bases; bases outside gene matches: 6. CDR3 length: 15 residues. The germline V gene encodes CDR1 SGHKS and CDR2 YYEKEE (reference sequence). CDR3 DNA sequence: TGTGCCAGCAGCTTAGCGGGAGGGCCGGGGGAGACCCAGTACTTC. Translating gives CASSLAGGPGETQYF.

This clonotype showed up many times. The chain links TRBV19 to TRBJ2-3; D is unclear. The CDR3 has 15 amino acids. Germline CDR1 reads LNHDA; CDR2 reads SQIVND (reference sequence). V lost 1 base and J 2 bases, leaving 10 bases between the germline ends. As DNA, the CDR3 is TGTGCCAGTAGTATAGGGGTTACCTCCACAGATACGCAGTATTTT. Amino acids: CASSIGVTSTDTQYF.

This clonotype has at least ten counts. The V call is TRBV20-1, the J call TRBJ2-7; 9 nucleotides line up with TRBD1. Unmatched junction bases numbered 9, after V lost 6 bases and J lost 6 bases. The length of the CDR3 is 13 residues. Germline V gives CDR1 DFQATT, CDR2 SNEGSKA (reference sequence). The CDR3 loop reads CSAMRQGQGEQYF. As DNA, the CDR3 is TGCAGTGCGATGAGACAGGGACAGGGCGAGCAGTACTTC.

This clonotype was counted at least ten times. The junction and the germline gene differ at one end; a read error may be behind it. The genes are TRBV5-6 and TRBJ1-2; D is ambiguous. This CDR3 region has 14 residues. Germline assignment: CDR1 SGHDT and CDR2 YYEEEE. CDR3 sequence: CASNLRQAGKGYTF. The CDR3 region has the DNA TGTGCCAGCAACTTGCGCCAGGCCGGGAAAGGCTACACCTTC.

The table lists this clonotype with many counts. The chain is built from TRBV6-4 and TRBJ2-1, with D tentatively TRBD1 (6 bases). This CDR3 comprises 13 residues. Trimming took 5 bases from V and 5 from J, leaving 10 bases between them. Looked up from germline, CDR1 is MRHNA and CDR2 is SNTAGT. This chain's CDR3 is CASSQQGNNEQFF. The DNA of the CDR3 is TGTGCCAGCAGTCAACAGGGAAACAATGAGCAGTTCTTC.

The chain couples TRBV27 to TRBJ2-2; 9 bases are a match to TRBD2. Germline lookup yields CDR1 MNHEY and CDR2 SMNVEV (reference sequence). The CDR3 extends over 15 amino acids. Trimming at V came to 7 bases and at J to 4 bases, leaving 7 bases not matched to a gene. CDR3 protein: CASIPGLAGTGELFF. CDR3 DNA: TGTGCCAGCATTCCGGGACTAGCCGGCACCGGGGAGCTGTTTTTT.

This clonotype was observed many times. The rearrangement joins TRBV20-1 to TRBJ2-3; no clear D. V was shortened by 3 bases and J by 2 bases, with 9 bases between the two germline ends. This CDR3 comprises 13 residues. The germline V gene encodes CDR1 DFQATT and CDR2 SNEGSKA (reference sequence). The CDR3 coding sequence is TGCAGTGCTAGTGACGCCTTCACAGATACGCAGTATTTT. This codes for CSASDAFTDTQYF.